Below are 20 T cell receptor beta chains sequenced from a single sample in a study of T cell responses to AZD1222 COVID-19 vaccine. The data were produced by immunoSEQ multiplex PCR, yet TCRdb's version contains in-frame clones alone and is incomplete. The sample lists tens of thousands of clones; about 87% were seen once. The sequencing used peripheral blood, collected on day 0 of AZD1222 vaccination. Receptors originate from an adult in good health.

This chain uses TRBV10-2 with TRBJ2-7; 8 bases match TRBD2. The CDR3 extends over 14 amino acids. In germline, CDR1 is WSHSY, CDR2 SAAADI. The junction had 7 bases not matched to a gene; V was cut back by 6 bases and J by 3 bases. The CDR3 sequence is CASRNSGTLYEQYF. The CDR3 DNA is TGCGCCAGCAGGAATAGCGGGACCCTCTACGAGCAGTACTTC.

The chain has TRBV18 and TRBJ2-7; 8 bases line up with TRBD2. V gave up 2 bases and J gave up 6 bases; unmatched junction bases: 3. The germline V gene has CDR1 KGHSH and CDR2 LQKENI. CDR3 length: 13 amino acids. CDR3 amino acids: CASSPTGGVEQYF. The CDR3 coding sequence is TGTGCCAGCTCACCAACGGGAGGGGTCGAGCAGTACTTC.

This rearrangement joins TRBV7-9 to TRBJ2-7, with 10 bases lining up with TRBD2. This CDR3 is 14 amino acids long. From germline, CDR1 is SEHNR and CDR2 FQNEAQ (reference sequence). V shed 4 bases, J shed 6 bases, and the junction held 6 bases outside the gene matches. CDR3 loop: CASSSSGRTVEQYF. DNA for the CDR3: TGTGCCAGCAGCTCTAGCGGGAGAACCGTCGAGCAGTACTTC.

The chain is built from TRBV29-1 and TRBJ1-1; D may be TRBD1 (6 bases). The CDR3 is 14 residues long. Trimming cost V 7 bases and J 1 base, with 16 bases left between them. Germline V gives CDR1 SQVTM, CDR2 ANQGSEA. For the CDR3, the DNA is TGCAGCGCCCTGGGGGTACAGGGGAACACTGAAGCTTTCTTT. This sequence encodes CSALGVQGNTEAFF.

The chain joins TRBV19 to TRBJ2-7; D possibly corresponds to TRBD1 (8 bases). The CDR3 sequence is 16 residues long. Germline lookup yields CDR1 LNHDA and CDR2 SQIVND (reference sequence). V was clipped by 5 bases and J by 1 base, with 18 bases between them. CDR3 in amino acids: CASSAAGQGASYEQYF. In nucleotides, the CDR3 is TGTGCCAGTAGTGCAGCGGGGCAGGGGGCTTCCTACGAGCAGTACTTC.

The rearrangement uses TRBV4-2 and TRBJ1-1; D unresolved. The V gene's germline CDR1 is LGHNA and CDR2 YNFKEQ. With 2 bases removed from V and 0 bases from J, the gap between germline ends came to 10 bases. The CDR3 loop spans 15 amino acids. This chain's CDR3 is CASSQLAGVNTEAFF. The CDR3 DNA is TGTGCCAGCAGCCAACTCGCAGGAGTGAACACTGAAGCTTTCTTT.

The chain couples TRBV7-9 to TRBJ2-1, with D tentatively TRBD1 or TRBD2 (5 bases each). Between the trimmed V and J ends, which lost 4 bases and 10 bases, there was a span of 5 bases. Germline V gene sequence: CDR1 SEHNR, CDR2 FQNEAQ (reference sequence). The CDR3 has 10 amino acids. The CDR3 loop reads CASSWDEQFF. CDR3 nucleotide sequence: TGTGCCAGCAGCTGGGACGAGCAGTTCTTC.

This clone appeared a few times. V gene TRBV23-1 combines with J gene TRBJ1-5, with 7 bases lining up with TRBD1. TRBV23-1 is classed as an ORF, of uncertain function. The length of the CDR3 is 16 residues. With V trimmed by 2 bases and J by 5 bases, 9 bases remained unmatched. In nucleotides, the CDR3 is TGCGCCAGCAGTCAAACCGACAGGGAGTGCGATCAGCCCCAGCATTTT. It encodes CASSQTDRECDQPQHF.

The J gene is TRBJ2-7, the V gene TRBV7-7; TRBD1 agrees at 9 bases. V shed 3 bases, J shed 3 bases, and the junction held 3 bases outside the gene matches. Per germline, CDR1 SSHAT and CDR2 FNYEAQ (reference sequence). CDR3 size: 14 residues. CDR3: CASSFAGQGYEQYF. DNA of the CDR3: TGTGCCAGCAGCTTTGCGGGACAGGGCTACGAGCAGTACTTC.

The CDR3 here is CASSPRGLTNEKLFF. As DNA, the CDR3 is TGTGCCAGCAGTCCCCGCGGGTTAACTAATGAAAAACTGTTTTTT. The rearrangement joins TRBV27 to TRBJ1-4; no reliable D call. The germline gives CDR1 MNHEY, CDR2 SMNVEV (reference sequence). Between the trimmed V and J ends, which lost 5 bases and 1 base, there was a span of 11 bases. The CDR3 contains 15 residues. Looking up the rest from reference TRBV27 and TRBJ1-4 gives the full variable domain: EAQVTQNPRYLITVTGKKLTVTCSQNMNHEYMSWYRQDPGLGLRQIYYSMNVEVTDKGDVPEGYKVSRKEKRNFPLILESPSPNQTSLYFCASSPRGLTNEKLFFGSGTQLSVL.

This chain joins TRBV2 and TRBJ2-7, with 7 positions matching TRBD2. The CDR3 loop spans 14 amino acids. V was pared by 3 bases and J by 7 bases, with 9 bases of the junction left unmatched. Looked up from germline, CDR1 is SNHLY and CDR2 is FYNNEI. The CDR3 spells CASSENQAGREQYF. The CDR3 DNA follows: TGTGCCAGCAGTGAGAACCAAGCGGGAAGAGAGCAGTACTTC.

This clone was picked up a small number of times. This sequence joins TRBV6-5 and TRBJ1-5; D might be TRBD1 (6 bases). The germline V gene has CDR1 MNHEY and CDR2 SVGAGI. The germline V and J ends were trimmed by 7 bases and 4 bases, with 14 bases remaining between them. This CDR3 contains 14 residues. The CDR3, as DNA: TGTGCCAGCACCCCGCGGACAGCTAATCAGCCCCAGCATTTT. This sequence encodes CASTPRTANQPQHF.

This chain connects TRBV4-1 to TRBJ2-1; 10 positions agree with TRBD2. This CDR3 contains 15 residues. The ends lost 5 bases at V and 8 bases at J; junction bases unmatched: 9. Germline CDR1 reads MGHRA; CDR2 reads YSYEKL. The CDR3 coding sequence is TGCGCCAGCAGCGCCGGACTAGCGGTAGGGGATGAGCAGTTCTTC. This translates into CASSAGLAVGDEQFF.

The chain combines TRBV20-1 with TRBJ1-2; D gene uncertain. Germline lookup yields CDR1 DFQATT and CDR2 SNEGSKA (reference sequence). Trimming shortened V by 8 bases and J by 5 bases, and 12 bases separated the two germline ends. The CDR3 has 11 residues. The CDR3 spells CSPGLDYGYTF. DNA of the CDR3: TGCAGTCCGGGTCTTGATTATGGCTACACCTTC.

The gene calls are TRBV11-3 and TRBJ2-7, with 8 bases fitting TRBD2. The CDR3 has 15 residues. Germline V gene lookup returns CDR1 SGHNT and CDR2 YENEEA. Losses at the gene ends were 1 base for V and 3 bases for J; bases not matched to a gene: 5. The CDR3 loop is CASSLGLAGGYEQYF. CDR3 DNA sequence: TGTGCCAGCAGCTTAGGGCTGGCGGGAGGCTACGAGCAGTACTTC.

The CDR3 spells CASSLVVGVGTGELFF. For the CDR3, the DNA is TGTGCCAGCAGCTTAGTGGTGGGAGTGGGCACCGGGGAGCTGTTTTTT. The chain couples TRBV11-2 to TRBJ2-2, with D possibly matching TRBD2 (5 bases). The ends were cut back, 1 base at V and 4 bases at J, with 13 bases in the middle. Looked up from germline, CDR1 is SGHAT and CDR2 is FQNNGV. This CDR3 comprises 16 residues.

The chain employs TRBV2 and TRBJ2-7; 13 nucleotides align to TRBD2. CDR3 length: 14 residues. The germline gives CDR1 SNHLY, CDR2 FYNNEI. Trimming removed 6 bases from V and 3 bases from J; junction bases left unmatched: 2. The CDR3: CASRGTSGIYEQYF. The CDR3 DNA reads as TGTGCCAGCAGGGGGACTAGCGGGATCTACGAGCAGTACTTC.

The chain joins TRBV5-1 to TRBJ2-1; maybe TRBD2 (5 bases). The V end was cut by 6 bases, the J end by 7 bases, with 20 bases between. Germline V lookup: CDR1 SGHRS, CDR2 YFSETQ. The CDR3 loop spans 15 amino acids. CDR3 sequence (DNA): TGCGCCAGCACCCCTCGGGGTGCCCGGGTGAATGAGCAGTTCTTC. This codes for CASTPRGARVNEQFF.

This chain joins TRBV7-6 and TRBJ2-7, with D uncertain. The length of the CDR3 is 11 residues. V gave up 5 bases and J gave up 1 base, with 3 bases separating them. Germline assignment: CDR1 SGHVS and CDR2 FNYEAQ. The DNA for the CDR3 is TGTGCCAGCAGCCCTTCCTACGAGCAGTACTTC. Amino acids: CASSPSYEQYF.

The chain recombines TRBV6-2 or TRBV6-3 with TRBJ2-7, with 8 bases matching TRBD2. Germline values: CDR1 MNHEY, CDR2 SVGEGT. This CDR3 has 16 amino acids. With 2 bases clipped from V and 3 bases from J, the junction kept 9 bases outside the gene matches. The CDR3 DNA is TGTGCCAGCAGTTACCCGGGGGGGGGAGTCGGCTACGAGCAGTACTTC. Protein product: CASSYPGGGVGYEQYF.